This T cell receptor beta chain appears in the sequencing data of a study of blood T cell repertoires in COVID-19. The CDR3 is made up of 13 amino acids. Per germline, CDR1 SGHTA and CDR2 FQGNSA. V dropped 1 base and J dropped 3 bases, with 7 bases sitting between them. TCRdb keeps only in-frame clones here, not all; method: immunoSEQ multiplex PCR. The table lists 110,000 to 150,000 clones, around 81% of them singletons. The receptor's source is a human donor in a cohort sampled during active COVID-19. The sample comprised peripheral blood. The genes are TRBV7-2 and TRBJ2-7; D is undetermined. The CDR3 protein is CASSLVQDYEQYF. The CDR3, as DNA: TGTGCCAGCAGCTTAGTTCAGGACTACGAGCAGTACTTC.